The sample holds a few counts of the clone carrying this T cell receptor beta chain. The antigen is unknown. This specimen belongs to a study of T-cell reconstitution after alpha-beta-depleted transplantation in children. Overall study findings and caveats: Several patients had high TCRbeta diversity at day 60; it came from surviving recipient T cells and thymic progenitors. The study reportedly traced alpha-beta T cells about two months after transplant to several hundred expanded graft clones. T-cell counts and diversity were attributed mostly to newly produced T cells one year after transplant.

The V and J ends lost 5 bases and 1 base, in that order; junction bases with no gene match: 6. The CDR3 spans 18 residues. The V gene's germline CDR1 is MGHRA and CDR2 YSYEKL. Unique molecular identifiers were used to barcode this TCRbeta library. TCRdb reprocessed the PCR reads with MiXCR, giving one entry per CDR3 protein. Here the sample spans roughly 790,000 distinct CDR3 sequences, approximately 15% being singletons. V and J are TRBV4-1 and TRBJ2-2; 14 nucleotides match TRBD2. Specimen: PBMCs, mostly from graft donor cells, collected 360 days after TCRalphabeta/CD19-depleted stem cell transplant. The TCR sequence derives from a male patient younger than 18 who had a stem cell transplant for acute lymphoblastic leukemia, so the T cells may come from the graft donor. The CDR3 is CASSSRTSGRRNTGELFF. Here the CDR3 DNA reads TGCGCCAGCAGCTCGCGGACTAGCGGGAGGCGGAACACCGGGGAGCTGTTTTTT.